This T cell receptor beta chain is from a study of cytomegalovirus exposure and HLA in healthy donors. Trimming pared 7 bases from V and 6 bases from J, leaving 13 bases between. Germline V gives CDR1 SNHLY, CDR2 FYNNEI. This CDR3 region has 12 residues. Likely unrecorded immune exposures existed in these nominally healthy donors. There are a few counts of this clone. The antigen is unknown. Vbeta (60) and Jbeta (13) primers were used in the PCR. Clones were read by immunoSEQ multiplex PCR, and TCRdb kept only the in-frame ones, dropping some. The repertoire includes some 130,000 clones, around three quarters of them detected once, and roughly 3.9% sits in the top ten. General study results and limits: In a later analysis, TCR beta V- and J-gene trimming showed a link to a missense DCLRE1C variant. It was taken for granted in presence/absence analyses that sequencing depth across donors was roughly uniform.

The chain uses TRBV2 and TRBJ2-7; TRBD2 is a possible D gene (7 bases). This receptor was identified in a male donor in good health and CMV-seropositive. The sample comprised PBMCs. The DNA for the CDR3 is TGTGCCAGCACGGGGGGCCTAAGCGAGCAGTACTTC. This translates into CASTGGLSEQYF.